This T cell receptor beta chain appears in the sequencing data of a study of blood T cells in healthy people across ages. A sample-barcoded 5' primer and a J-beta primer mix were used in a second PCR of about 7 to 11 cycles. TCRdb redid the calling of the 5' RACE reads with MiXCR, one entry per CDR3 protein. The sample yields about 780,000 distinct CDR3 sequences, about half seen once. A remark on this clonotype: A much larger clonotype is one base distant, so this may be a read error.

The CDR3 runs to 16 residues. The germline V gene has CDR1 MNHEY and CDR2 SMNVEV (reference sequence). Source material: blood. The chain links TRBV27 to TRBJ2-1; 11 bases agree with TRBD1. The origin of this receptor is an older man in good health. CDR3 region: CTSSLWDRGTYNEQFF. The CDR3 DNA reads TGTACCAGCAGTTTATGGGACAGGGGGACCTACAATGAGCAGTTCTTC.